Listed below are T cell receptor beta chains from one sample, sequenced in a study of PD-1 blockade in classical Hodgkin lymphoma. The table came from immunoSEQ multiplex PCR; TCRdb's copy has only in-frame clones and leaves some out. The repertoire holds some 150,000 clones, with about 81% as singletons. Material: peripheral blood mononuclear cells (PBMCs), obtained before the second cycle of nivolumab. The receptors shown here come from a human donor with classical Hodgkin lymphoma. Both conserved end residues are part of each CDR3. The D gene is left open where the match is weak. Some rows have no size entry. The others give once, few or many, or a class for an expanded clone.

CASSARDSYNSPLHF,TGTGCCAGCAGCGCAAGGGACAGTTATAATTCACCCCTCCACTTT,TRBV11-1,medium-sized,TRBD1,TRBJ1-6
CASSYGAGGQPQHF,TGTGCCAGCAGTTACGGGGCAGGGGGTCAGCCCCAGCATTTT,TRBV6-5,once,TRBD1,TRBJ1-5
CASSVGRGQSSYNEQFF,TGTGCCAGCAGCGTAGGTAGGGGACAGAGCTCCTACAATGAGCAGTTCTTC,TRBV9,-,TRBD1,TRBJ2-1
CASSLRDIPEQYF,TGTGCCAGCAGCTTGCGGGACATCCCAGAGCAGTACTTC,TRBV13,-,-,TRBJ2-7
CASSQVGSNEQFF,TGTGCCAGCAGCCAAGTGGGAAGCAATGAGCAGTTCTTC,TRBV7-2,-,-,TRBJ2-1
CASSLAPDRGLHYGYTF,TGTGCCAGCAGCTTGGCCCCGGACAGGGGCCTCCACTATGGCTACACCTTC,TRBV5-6,-,TRBD1,TRBJ1-2
CASSYEGSNQPQHF,TGTGCCAGCAGTTACGAGGGGAGCAATCAGCCCCAGCATTTT,TRBV2,-,-,TRBJ1-5
CASSSYNEQFF,TGTGCCAGCAGTTCTTACAATGAGCAGTTCTTC,TRBV28,-,-,TRBJ2-1
CASSLGLPRTDTQYF,TGTGCCAGCAGTTTAGGACTACCCCGCACAGATACGCAGTATTTT,TRBV28,-,-,TRBJ2-3
CASSKEGETQYF,TGTGCCAGCAGCAAAGAAGGGGAGACCCAGTACTTC,TRBV21-1,-,-,TRBJ2-5
CASRNSGGASRDTIYF,TGTGCCAGCAGAAACTCAGGGGGCGCTTCAAGGGACACCATATATTTT,TRBV6-6,-,TRBD1,TRBJ1-3
CASWTGAFGYTF,TGTGCCAGCTGGACAGGGGCGTTTGGCTACACCTTC,TRBV5-4,few,TRBD1,TRBJ1-2
CASSPPYDSTDTQYF,TGTGCCAGCTCACCACCCTACGATAGCACAGATACGCAGTATTTT,TRBV18,once,-,TRBJ2-3
CASSLRAGINDEQYF,TGTGCCAGCAGTTTAAGGGCGGGTATCAACGACGAGCAGTACTTC,TRBV27,-,-,TRBJ2-7
CVSSPRASGEQYF,TGTGTCAGCAGCCCCAGAGCTAGCGGCGAGCAGTACTTC,TRBV11-3,-,TRBD2,TRBJ2-7
CASSRGQLDQPQHF,TGTGCCAGCAGCCGTGGACAGCTGGATCAGCCCCAGCATTTT,TRBV28,few,-,TRBJ1-5
CSVESFGTVNTEAFF,TGCAGCGTTGAAAGTTTTGGGACAGTAAACACTGAAGCTTTCTTT,TRBV29-1,-,TRBD1,TRBJ1-1
CASLGGQGVYEQYF,TGTGCCAGCTTAGGGGGCCAGGGGGTTTACGAGCAGTACTTC,TRBV6-1,-,TRBD1,TRBJ2-7
CASSWTGGGIYGYTF,TGTGCCAGCAGCTGGACAGGGGGCGGAATCTATGGCTACACCTTC,TRBV13,-,TRBD1,TRBJ1-2
CASSSRLAGGEQYF,TGTGCCAGCAGCTCCCGACTAGCGGGAGGAGAGCAGTACTTC,TRBV4-2,-,TRBD2,TRBJ2-7
CASSVGPGVIGSYEQYF,TGTGCCAGCAGCGTAGGTCCAGGGGTCATTGGCTCCTACGAGCAGTACTTC,TRBV9,once,-,TRBJ2-7
CASSTPKGGFLTDTQYF,TGTGCCAGCAGCACTCCCAAGGGGGGCTTCCTCACAGATACGCAGTATTTT,TRBV21-1,-,-,TRBJ2-3
CASSIGPWGLNTEAFF,TGTGCCAGTAGTATCGGGCCGTGGGGTTTGAACACTGAAGCTTTCTTT,TRBV19,-,-,TRBJ1-1
CASGTRLTGQGGTNYGYTF,TGTGCTAGTGGTACCCGACTTACCGGACAGGGAGGAACTAACTATGGCTACACCTTC,TRBV12-5,-,TRBD1,TRBJ1-2
CASSLGTGLMNTEAFF,TGTGCCAGCAGCTTGGGGACAGGATTGATGAACACTGAAGCTTTCTTT,TRBV5-6,-,TRBD1,TRBJ1-1
CASSIPQLAGGPTNEQYF,TGTGCCAGTAGTATCCCTCAACTAGCGGGAGGGCCGACGAACGAGCAGTACTTC,TRBV19,-,TRBD2,TRBJ2-7
CASSPGYQPQHF,TGTGCCAGCAGTCCAGGGTACCAGCCCCAGCATTTT,TRBV6-1,few,-,TRBJ1-5
CASSSVSGGYTDTQYF,TGTGCCAGCAGCTCCGTTTCGGGGGGCTACACAGATACGCAGTATTTT,TRBV7-9,-,-,TRBJ2-3
CASGRLNNSPLHF,TGTGCCAGCGGGCGGCTTAATAATTCACCCCTCCACTTT,TRBV6-5,-,-,TRBJ1-6
CASSFRDRDGYTF,TGTGCCAGCTCATTCCGGGACAGGGATGGCTACACCTTC,TRBV18,-,TRBD1,TRBJ1-2
CASSPLGTGANVLTF,TGTGCCAGCTCACCACTAGGGACAGGGGCCAACGTCCTGACTTTC,TRBV18,-,-,TRBJ2-6
CASSQDGAGGFEKLFF,TGTGCCAGCAGCCAAGATGGGGCAGGAGGATTCGAAAAACTGTTTTTT,TRBV4-2,-,-,TRBJ1-4